The 8 T cell receptor beta chains presented below share a single source sample, sequenced in a study of blood T cell repertoires in COVID-19. This table comes from immunoSEQ multiplex PCR, and its TCRdb copy is limited to in-frame clones, with some not included. The top ten hold approximately 1.9% of the sample, which has around 250,000 clones, 75% to 90% seen once. The sequenced sample consisted of PBMCs or T cells enriched from blood (not recorded which). Receptor source: a woman aged 45-65 years who had recovered from COVID-19.

V is TRBV11-3 and J is TRBJ2-2; D perhaps matches TRBD2 (6 bases). Germline loops: CDR1 SGHNT, CDR2 YENEEA. Trimming pared 5 bases from V and 6 bases from J, leaving 10 bases between. CDR3 size: 13 residues. As DNA, the CDR3 is TGTGCCAGCAGCGTCGGGGGTGCCGGGGAGCTGTTTTTT. The encoded protein is CASSVGGAGELFF. The whole variable domain, filled in from reference TRBV11-3 and TRBJ2-2, reads EAGVVQSPRYKIIEKKQPVAFWCNPISGHNTLYWYLQNLGQGPELLIRYENEEAVDDSQLPKDRFSAERLKGVDSTLKIQPAELGDSAVYLCASSVGGAGELFFGEGSRLTVL.

The V call is TRBV6-4, the J call TRBJ1-2; 8 nucleotides match TRBD1. CDR3 length: 16 residues. CDR1 MRHNA and CDR2 SNTAGT come from the germline V gene. After removal of 0 bases from V and 8 bases from J, the junction contained 11 bases not matched to a gene. CDR3: CASSDSWTGMRVGYTF. The CDR3 DNA reads as TGTGCCAGCAGTGACTCCTGGACAGGGATGCGGGTCGGCTACACCTTC.

The chain joins TRBV7-6 to TRBJ1-3; D perhaps matches TRBD1 (5 bases). This CDR3 spans 17 amino acids. The germline CDR1 and CDR2 sequences are SGHVS and FNYEAQ. The germline V and J ends were trimmed by 5 bases and 2 bases, with 19 bases remaining between them. The CDR3 sequence: CASSPRANPGPGNTIYF. Here the CDR3 DNA reads TGTGCCAGCAGCCCCAGGGCAAATCCGGGCCCTGGAAACACCATATATTTT.

The rearrangement uses TRBV5-4 and TRBJ2-5; TRBD2 aligns across 10 bases. Germline lookup yields CDR1 SGHNT and CDR2 YYREEE (reference sequence). This CDR3 region has 16 residues. Trimming took 3 bases from V and 5 from J; bases not matched to a gene: 10. In nucleotides, the CDR3 is TGTGCCAGCAGCTGGGGGGCTAGCGGGAGAGGTGAGACCCAGTACTTC. Encoded protein: CASSWGASGRGETQYF.

The genes are TRBV2 and TRBJ2-3; D possibly corresponds to TRBD1 (5 bases). V lost 2 bases, J lost 0 bases, and 12 bases lay in between. CDR1 SNHLY and CDR2 FYNNEI come from the germline V gene. The CDR3 is made up of 16 amino acids. CDR3 DNA sequence: TGTGCCAGCAGTGAACAGGCAGGGATTAGCACAGATACGCAGTATTTT. This sequence encodes CASSEQAGISTDTQYF.

The chain combines TRBV5-6 with TRBJ2-7, with 9 bases matching TRBD1. The germline V gene encodes CDR1 SGHDT and CDR2 YYEEEE. The J segment lost 6 bases and the V segment lost 3 bases, leaving 7 bases of the junction unmatched. The CDR3 consists of 14 residues. CDR3 loop: CASSWGTGRLEQYF. The CDR3 DNA is TGTGCCAGCAGCTGGGGGACAGGGCGGCTCGAGCAGTACTTC.

The chain links TRBV19 to TRBJ1-5, with TRBD1 identical over 7 bases. After removal of 3 bases from V and 5 bases from J, the junction contained 7 bases not matched to a gene. Germline CDR1 reads LNHDA; CDR2 reads SQIVND (reference sequence). The CDR3 runs 15 residues. In DNA form, the CDR3 reads TGTGCCAGTAGTATCGGCAGGGGGTCTGATCAGCCCCAGCATTTT. Encoded protein: CASSIGRGSDQPQHF.

This rearrangement joins TRBV6-4 to TRBJ2-3; 11 nucleotides align to TRBD2. Germline-derived CDR1 and CDR2 are MRHNA and SNTAGT. The CDR3 loop spans 18 amino acids. Losses at the gene ends were 6 bases for V and 2 bases for J; bases not matched to a gene: 13. CDR3 DNA sequence: TGTGCCAGCAGCCCACTAGCGGGAGAGAGGGGGGCCACAGATACGCAGTATTTT. Its protein product is CASSPLAGERGATDTQYF.